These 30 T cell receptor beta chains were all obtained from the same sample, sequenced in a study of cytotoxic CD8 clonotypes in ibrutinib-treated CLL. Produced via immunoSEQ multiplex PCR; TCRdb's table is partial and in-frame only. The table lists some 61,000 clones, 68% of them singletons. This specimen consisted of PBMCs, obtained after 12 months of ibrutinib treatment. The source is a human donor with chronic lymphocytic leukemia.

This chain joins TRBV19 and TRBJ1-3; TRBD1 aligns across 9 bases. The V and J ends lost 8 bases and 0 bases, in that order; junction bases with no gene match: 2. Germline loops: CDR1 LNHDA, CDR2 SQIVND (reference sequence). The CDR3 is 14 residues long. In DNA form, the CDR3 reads TGTGCCAGTTCGGGACAGGGCTCTGGAAACACCATATATTTT. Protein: CASSGQGSGNTIYF.

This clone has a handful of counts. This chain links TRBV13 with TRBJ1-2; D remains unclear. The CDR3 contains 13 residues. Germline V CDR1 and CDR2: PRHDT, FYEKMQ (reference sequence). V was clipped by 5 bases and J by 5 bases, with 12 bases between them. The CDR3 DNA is TGTGCCAGCAGCCCCCGGGTGGGGTATGGCTACACCTTC. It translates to CASSPRVGYGYTF. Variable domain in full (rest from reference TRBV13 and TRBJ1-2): AAGVIQSPRHLIKEKRETATLKCYPIPRHDTVYWYQQGPGQDPQFLISFYEKMQSDKGSIPDRFSAQQFSDYHSELNMSSLELGDSALYFCASSPRVGYGYTFGSGTRLTVV.

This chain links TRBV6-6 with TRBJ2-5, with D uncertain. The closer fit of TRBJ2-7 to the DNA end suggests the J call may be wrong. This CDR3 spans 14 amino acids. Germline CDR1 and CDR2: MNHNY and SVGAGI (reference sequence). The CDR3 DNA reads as TGTGCCAGCAGCCAAACAATAGAACCCTACGAGCAGTACTTC. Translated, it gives CASSQTIEPYEQYF.

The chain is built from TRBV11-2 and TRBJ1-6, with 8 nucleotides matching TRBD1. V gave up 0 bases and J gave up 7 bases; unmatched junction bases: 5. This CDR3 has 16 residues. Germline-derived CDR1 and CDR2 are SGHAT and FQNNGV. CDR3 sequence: CASSLDPGGKNSPLHF. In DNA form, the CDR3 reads TGTGCCAGCAGCTTAGATCCAGGGGGCAAGAATTCACCCCTCCACTTT.

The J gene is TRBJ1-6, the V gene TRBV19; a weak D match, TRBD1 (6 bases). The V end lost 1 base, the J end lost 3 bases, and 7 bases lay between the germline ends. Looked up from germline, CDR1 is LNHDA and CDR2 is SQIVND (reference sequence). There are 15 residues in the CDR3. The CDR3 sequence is CASSIADSYNSPLHF. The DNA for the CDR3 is TGTGCCAGTAGTATAGCGGACAGCTATAATTCACCCCTCCACTTT. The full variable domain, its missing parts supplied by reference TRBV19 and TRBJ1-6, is DGGITQSPKYLFRKEGQNVTLSCEQNLNHDAMYWYRQDPGQGLRLIYYSQIVNDFQKGDIAEGYSVSREKKESFPLTVTSAQKNPTAFYLCASSIADSYNSPLHFGNGTRLTVT.

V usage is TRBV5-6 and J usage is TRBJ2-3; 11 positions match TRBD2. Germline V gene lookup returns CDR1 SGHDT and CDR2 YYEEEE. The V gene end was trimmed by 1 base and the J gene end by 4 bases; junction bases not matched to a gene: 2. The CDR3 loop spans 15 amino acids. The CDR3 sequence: CASSLRSGGADTQYF. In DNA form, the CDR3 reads TGTGCCAGCAGCTTGCGTAGCGGGGGGGCAGATACGCAGTATTTT.

The DNA of the CDR3 is TGTGCCAGCAGCCCCGACAGCTCTGGAAACACCATATATTTT. Translating it yields CASSPDSSGNTIYF. The rearrangement uses TRBV7-3 and TRBJ1-3, with D perhaps TRBD1 (5 bases). V shed 5 bases and J shed 0 bases, with 8 bases lying between them. The length of the CDR3 is 14 residues. Germline CDR1 is SGHTA and CDR2 is FQGTGA.

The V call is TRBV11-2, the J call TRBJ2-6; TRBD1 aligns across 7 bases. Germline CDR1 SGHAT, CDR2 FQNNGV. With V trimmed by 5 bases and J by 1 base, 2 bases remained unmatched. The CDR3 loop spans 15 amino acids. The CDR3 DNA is TGTGCCAGCAGCCCGACAGGGTCTGGGGCCAACGTCCTGACTTTC. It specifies CASSPTGSGANVLTF. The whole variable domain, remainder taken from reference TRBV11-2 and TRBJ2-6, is EAGVAQSPRYKIIEKRQSVAFWCNPISGHATLYWYQQILGQGPKLLIQFQNNGVVDDSQLPKDRFSAERLKGVDSTLKIQPAKLEDSAVYLCASSPTGSGANVLTFGAGSRLTVL.

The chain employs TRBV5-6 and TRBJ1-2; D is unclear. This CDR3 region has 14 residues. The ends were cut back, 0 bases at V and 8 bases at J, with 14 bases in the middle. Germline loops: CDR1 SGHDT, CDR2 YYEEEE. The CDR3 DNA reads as TGTGCCAGCAGCTTGGTCGGGCGAATGGGGGGCTACACCTTC. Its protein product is CASSLVGRMGGYTF. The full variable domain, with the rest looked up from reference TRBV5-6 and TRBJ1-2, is DAGVTQSPTHLIKTRGQQVTLRCSPKSGHDTVSWYQQALGQGPQFIFQYYEEEERQRGNFPDRFSGHQFPNYSSELNVNALLLGDSALYLCASSLVGRMGGYTFGSGTRLTVV.

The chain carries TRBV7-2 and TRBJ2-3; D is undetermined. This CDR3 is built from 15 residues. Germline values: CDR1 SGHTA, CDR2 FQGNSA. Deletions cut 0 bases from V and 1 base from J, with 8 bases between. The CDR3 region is CASSLAAKGTDTQYF. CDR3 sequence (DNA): TGTGCCAGCAGCTTAGCAGCGAAAGGCACAGATACGCAGTATTTT.

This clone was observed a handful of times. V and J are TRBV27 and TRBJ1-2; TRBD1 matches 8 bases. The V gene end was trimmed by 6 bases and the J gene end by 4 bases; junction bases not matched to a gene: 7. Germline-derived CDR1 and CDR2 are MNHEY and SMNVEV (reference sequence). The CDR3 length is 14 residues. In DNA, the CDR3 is TGTGCCAGCAGGGGACAGGAAATCGTCTATGGCTACACCTTC. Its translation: CASRGQEIVYGYTF.

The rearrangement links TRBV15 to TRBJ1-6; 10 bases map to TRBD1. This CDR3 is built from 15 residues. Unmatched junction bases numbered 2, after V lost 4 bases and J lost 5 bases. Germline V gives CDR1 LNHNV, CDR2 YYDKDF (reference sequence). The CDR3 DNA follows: TGTGCCACCAGCATTGGACAGGGGGATAATTCACCCCTCCACTTT. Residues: CATSIGQGDNSPLHF.

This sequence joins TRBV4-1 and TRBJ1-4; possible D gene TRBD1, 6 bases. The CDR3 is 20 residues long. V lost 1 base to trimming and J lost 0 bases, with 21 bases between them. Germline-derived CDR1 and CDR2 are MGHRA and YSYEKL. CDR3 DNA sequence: TGCGCCAGCAGCCAAGCGGCTGGGCAGGGGACTGTTGCAACTAATGAAAAACTGTTTTTT. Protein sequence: CASSQAAGQGTVATNEKLFF.

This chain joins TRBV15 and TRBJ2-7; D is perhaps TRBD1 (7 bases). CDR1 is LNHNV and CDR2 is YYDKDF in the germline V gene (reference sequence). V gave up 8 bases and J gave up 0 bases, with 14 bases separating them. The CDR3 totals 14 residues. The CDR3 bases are TGTGCCACCGCCAGGGGGGATAGCTCCTACGAGCAGTACTTC. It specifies CATARGDSSYEQYF.

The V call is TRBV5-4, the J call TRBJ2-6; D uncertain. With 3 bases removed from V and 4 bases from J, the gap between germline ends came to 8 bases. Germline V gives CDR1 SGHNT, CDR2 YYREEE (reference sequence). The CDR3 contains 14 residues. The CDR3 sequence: CASSSLGGANVLTF. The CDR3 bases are TGTGCCAGCAGCTCCCTGGGAGGGGCCAACGTCCTGACTTTC.

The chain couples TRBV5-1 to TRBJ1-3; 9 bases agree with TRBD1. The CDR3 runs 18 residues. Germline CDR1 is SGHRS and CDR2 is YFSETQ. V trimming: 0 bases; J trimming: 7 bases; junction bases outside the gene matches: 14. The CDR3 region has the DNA TGCGCCAGCAGCTTGGTAGGCGACAGGGGGAGTCCGCTGAACACCATATATTTT. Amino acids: CASSLVGDRGSPLNTIYF.

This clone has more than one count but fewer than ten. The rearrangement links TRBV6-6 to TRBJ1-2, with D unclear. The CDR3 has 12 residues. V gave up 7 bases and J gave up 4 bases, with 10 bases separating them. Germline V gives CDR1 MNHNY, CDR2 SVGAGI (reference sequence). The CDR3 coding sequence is TGTGCCAGCATGTTTCTAGGCTATGGCTACACCTTC. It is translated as CASMFLGYGYTF.

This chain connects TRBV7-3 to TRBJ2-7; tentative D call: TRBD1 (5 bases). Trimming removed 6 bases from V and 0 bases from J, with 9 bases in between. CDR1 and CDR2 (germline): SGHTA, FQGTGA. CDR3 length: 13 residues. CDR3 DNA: TGTGCCAGCAGTAGGGGCCCCTCCTACGAGCAGTACTTC. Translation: CASSRGPSYEQYF. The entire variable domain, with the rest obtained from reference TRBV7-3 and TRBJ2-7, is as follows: GAGVSQTPSNKVTEKGKYVELRCDPISGHTALYWYRQSLGQGPEFLIYFQGTGAADDSGLPNDRFFAVRPEGSVSTLKIQRTERGDSAVYLCASSRGPSYEQYFGPGTRLTVT.

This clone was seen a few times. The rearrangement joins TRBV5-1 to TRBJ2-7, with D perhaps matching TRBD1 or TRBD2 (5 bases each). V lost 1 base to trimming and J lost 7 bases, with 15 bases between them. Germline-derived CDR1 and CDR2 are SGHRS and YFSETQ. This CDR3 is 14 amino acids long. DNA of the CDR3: TGCGCCAGCAGCTTGAGTGGGACCCTTCTTGAGCAGTACTTC. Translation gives CASSLSGTLLEQYF.

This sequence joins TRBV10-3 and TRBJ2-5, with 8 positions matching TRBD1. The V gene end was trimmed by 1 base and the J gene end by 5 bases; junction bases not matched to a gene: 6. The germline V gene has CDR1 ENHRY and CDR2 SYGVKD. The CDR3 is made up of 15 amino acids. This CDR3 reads CAISEFQGAGETQYF. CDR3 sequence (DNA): TGTGCCATCAGTGAGTTCCAGGGGGCGGGCGAGACCCAGTACTTC.

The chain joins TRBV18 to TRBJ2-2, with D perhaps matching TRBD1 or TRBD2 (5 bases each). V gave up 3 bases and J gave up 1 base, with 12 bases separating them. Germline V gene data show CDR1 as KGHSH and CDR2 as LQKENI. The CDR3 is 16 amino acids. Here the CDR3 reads CASSPQGPWNTGELFF. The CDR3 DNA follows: TGTGCCAGCTCACCCCAGGGACCTTGGAACACCGGGGAGCTGTTTTTT.

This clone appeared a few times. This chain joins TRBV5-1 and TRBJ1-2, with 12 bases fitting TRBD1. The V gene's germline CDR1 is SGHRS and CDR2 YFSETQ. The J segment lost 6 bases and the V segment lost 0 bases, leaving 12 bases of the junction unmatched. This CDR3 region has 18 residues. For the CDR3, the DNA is TGCGCCAGCAGCTTGGCCGGGACAGGGGGCGGCATTAAGAATGGCTACACCTTC. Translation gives CASSLAGTGGGIKNGYTF. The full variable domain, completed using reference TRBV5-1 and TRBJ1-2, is KAGVTQTPRYLIKTRGQQVTLSCSPISGHRSVSWYQQTPGQGLQFLFEYFSETQRNKGNFPGRFSGRQFSNSRSEMNVSTLELGDSALYLCASSLAGTGGGIKNGYTFGSGTRLTVV.

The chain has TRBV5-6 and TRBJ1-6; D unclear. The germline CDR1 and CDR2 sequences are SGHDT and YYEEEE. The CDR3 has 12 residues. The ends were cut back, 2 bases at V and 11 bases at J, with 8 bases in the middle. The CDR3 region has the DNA TGTGCCAGCAGCTTTTCGGGGACACCCCTCCACTTT. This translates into CASSFSGTPLHF.

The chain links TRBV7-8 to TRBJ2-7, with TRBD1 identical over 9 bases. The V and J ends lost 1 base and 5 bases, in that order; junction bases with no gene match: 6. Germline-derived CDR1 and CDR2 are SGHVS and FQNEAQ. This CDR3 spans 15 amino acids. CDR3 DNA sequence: TGTGCCAGCAGCTTAGGGAGACAGGGGGGGAACGAGCAGTACTTC. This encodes CASSLGRQGGNEQYF. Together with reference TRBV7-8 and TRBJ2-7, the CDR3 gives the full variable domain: GAGVSQSPRYKVAKRGQDVALRCDPISGHVSLFWYQQALGQGPEFLTYFQNEAQLDKSGLPSDRFFAERPEGSVSTLKIQRTQQEDSAVYLCASSLGRQGGNEQYFGPGTRLTVT.

The CDR3 nucleotides read TGCGCCAGCAGCTTGGAAGTGGGTTCCTACGAGCAGTACTTC. This gives the protein CASSLEVGSYEQYF. The rearrangement links TRBV5-1 to TRBJ2-7; D gene uncertain. V lost 0 bases and J 1 base, leaving 8 bases between the germline ends. CDR1 is SGHRS, CDR2 YFSETQ, per germline. The CDR3 contains 14 residues.

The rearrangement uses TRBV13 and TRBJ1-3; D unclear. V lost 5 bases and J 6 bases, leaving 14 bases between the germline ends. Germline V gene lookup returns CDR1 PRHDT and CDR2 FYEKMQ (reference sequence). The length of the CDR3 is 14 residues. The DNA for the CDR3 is TGTGCCAGCAGCCTCCCCCTTTGGGAAAACACCATATATTTT. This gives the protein CASSLPLWENTIYF.

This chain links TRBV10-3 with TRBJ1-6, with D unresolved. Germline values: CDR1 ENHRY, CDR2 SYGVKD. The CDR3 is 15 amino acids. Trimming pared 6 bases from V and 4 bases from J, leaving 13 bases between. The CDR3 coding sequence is TGTGCCATCAGCCGCCACTACGGGTATAATTCACCCCTCCACTTT. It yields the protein CAISRHYGYNSPLHF.

CDR3 nucleotide sequence: TGTGCCAGCAGCCTTAGGAACTCCTATAATTCACCCCTCCACTTT. Protein sequence: CASSLRNSYNSPLHF. The chain is built from TRBV11-2 and TRBJ1-6; D gene unclear. Per the germline V gene, CDR1 is SGHAT and CDR2 is FQNNGV. There are 15 residues in the CDR3. With 5 bases removed from V and 0 bases from J, the gap between germline ends came to 8 bases.

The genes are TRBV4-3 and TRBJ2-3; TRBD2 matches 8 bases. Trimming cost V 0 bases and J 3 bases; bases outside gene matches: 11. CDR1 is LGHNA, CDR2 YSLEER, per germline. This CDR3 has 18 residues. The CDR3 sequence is CASSQDHFVERGTDTQYF. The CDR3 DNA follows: TGCGCCAGCAGCCAAGATCATTTCGTCGAGCGGGGGACAGATACGCAGTATTTT.

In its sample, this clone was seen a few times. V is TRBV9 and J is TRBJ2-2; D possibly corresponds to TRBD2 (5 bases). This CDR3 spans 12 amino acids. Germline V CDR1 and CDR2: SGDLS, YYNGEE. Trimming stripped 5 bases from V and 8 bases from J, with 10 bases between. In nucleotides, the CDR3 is TGTGCCAGCAGGAGGGAGACTGGGGAGCTGTTTTTT. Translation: CASRRETGELFF.